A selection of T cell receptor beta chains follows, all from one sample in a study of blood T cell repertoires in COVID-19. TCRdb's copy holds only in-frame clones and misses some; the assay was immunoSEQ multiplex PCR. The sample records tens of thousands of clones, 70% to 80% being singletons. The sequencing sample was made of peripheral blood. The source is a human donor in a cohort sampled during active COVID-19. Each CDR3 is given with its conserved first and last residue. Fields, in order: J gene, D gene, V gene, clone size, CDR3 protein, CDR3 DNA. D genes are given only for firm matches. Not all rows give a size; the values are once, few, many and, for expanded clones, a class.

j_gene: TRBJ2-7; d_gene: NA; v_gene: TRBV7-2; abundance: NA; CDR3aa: CASSIQGPPRSEQYF; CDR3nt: TGTGCCAGCAGCATACAGGGCCCCCCCAGGAGCGAGCAGTACTTC
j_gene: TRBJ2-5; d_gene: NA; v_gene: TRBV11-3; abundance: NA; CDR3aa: CASSFTSLLQETQYF; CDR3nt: TGTGCCAGCAGCTTCACTAGCCTCCTCCAAGAGACCCAGTACTTC
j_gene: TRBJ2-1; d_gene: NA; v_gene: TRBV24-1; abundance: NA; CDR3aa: CATSDAGSLGYEQFF; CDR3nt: TGTGCCACCAGTGATGCCGGGTCCCTAGGATATGAGCAGTTCTTC
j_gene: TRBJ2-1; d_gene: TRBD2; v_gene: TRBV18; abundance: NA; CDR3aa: CASSPPKTSREGEQFF; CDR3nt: TGTGCCAGCTCACCACCGAAGACTAGCAGGGAGGGTGAGCAGTTCTTC
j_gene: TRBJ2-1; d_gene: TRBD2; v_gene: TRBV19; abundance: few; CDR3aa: CASSLLTGTSGIEQFF; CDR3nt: TGTGCCAGTAGCCTCTTGACCGGGACTAGCGGGATAGAGCAGTTCTTC
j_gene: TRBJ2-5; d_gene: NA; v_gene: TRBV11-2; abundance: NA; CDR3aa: CASSRGTLQETQYF; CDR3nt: TGTGCCAGCAGCCGGGGGACTTTGCAGGAGACCCAGTACTTC
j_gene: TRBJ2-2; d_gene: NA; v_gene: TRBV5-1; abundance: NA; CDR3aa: CASSWDSNTGELFF; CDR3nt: TGCGCCAGCAGTTGGGACTCAAACACCGGGGAGCTGTTTTTT
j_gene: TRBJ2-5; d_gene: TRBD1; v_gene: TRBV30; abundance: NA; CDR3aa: CAWDRGEETQYF; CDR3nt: TGTGCCTGGGACAGGGGCGAAGAGACCCAGTACTTC
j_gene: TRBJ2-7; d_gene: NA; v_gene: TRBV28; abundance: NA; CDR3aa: CASSGVEGGPPYEQYF; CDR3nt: TGTGCCAGCAGCGGGGTCGAAGGGGGACCCCCCTACGAGCAGTACTTC
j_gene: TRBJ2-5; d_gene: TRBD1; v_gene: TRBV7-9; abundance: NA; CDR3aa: CASSPGWGQKQETQYF; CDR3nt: TGTGCCAGCAGCCCAGGTTGGGGACAGAAACAAGAGACCCAGTACTTC
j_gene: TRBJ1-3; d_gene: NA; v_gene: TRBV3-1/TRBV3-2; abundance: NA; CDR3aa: CASSQGWSPGYTIYF; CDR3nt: TGTGCCAGCAGCCAAGGTTGGAGCCCGGGGTACACCATATATTTT
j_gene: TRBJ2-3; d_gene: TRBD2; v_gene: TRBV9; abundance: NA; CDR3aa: CASSPRSFGGGADTQYF; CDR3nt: TGTGCCAGCAGCCCCCGGTCCTTTGGCGGGGGGGCCGATACGCAGTATTTT
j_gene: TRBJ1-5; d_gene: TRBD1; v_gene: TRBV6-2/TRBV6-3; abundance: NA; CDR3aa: CASSGDRDRRINQPQHF; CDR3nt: TGTGCCAGCAGTGGGGACCGGGACAGGAGGATCAATCAGCCCCAGCATTTT
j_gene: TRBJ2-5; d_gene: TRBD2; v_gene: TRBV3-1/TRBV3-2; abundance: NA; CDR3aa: CASSRLAGGQETQYF; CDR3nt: TGTGCCAGCAGCCGGCTAGCGGGAGGGCAAGAGACCCAGTACTTC
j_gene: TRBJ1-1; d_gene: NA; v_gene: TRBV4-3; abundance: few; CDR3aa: CASSQGTPNTEAFF; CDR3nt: TGCGCCAGCAGCCAGGGGACACCTAACACTGAAGCTTTCTTT
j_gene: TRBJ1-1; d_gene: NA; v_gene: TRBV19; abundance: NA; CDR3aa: CASSNRLGRGGNTEAFF; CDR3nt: TGTGCCAGTAGTAACCGGCTCGGACGGGGGGGGAACACTGAAGCTTTCTTT
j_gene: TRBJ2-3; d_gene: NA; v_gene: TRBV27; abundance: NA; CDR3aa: CASRTRALLTDTQYF; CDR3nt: TGTGCCAGCCGAACCAGGGCTCTTCTTACAGATACGCAGTATTTT
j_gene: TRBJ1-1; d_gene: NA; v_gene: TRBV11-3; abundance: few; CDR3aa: CASSFRTEAFF; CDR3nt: TGTGCCAGCAGCTTTCGGACTGAAGCTTTCTTT
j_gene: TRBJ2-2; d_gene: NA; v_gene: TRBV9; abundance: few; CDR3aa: CASSARTANTGELFF; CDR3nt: TGTGCCAGCAGCGCCAGGACAGCGAACACCGGGGAGCTGTTTTTT
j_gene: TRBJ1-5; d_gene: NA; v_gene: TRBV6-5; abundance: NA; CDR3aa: CASSTTGLKNQPQHF; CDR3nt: TGTGCCAGCAGTACGACGGGACTGAAGAATCAGCCCCAGCATTTT
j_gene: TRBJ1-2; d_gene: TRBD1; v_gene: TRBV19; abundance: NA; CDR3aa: CASRGRGQGVGYTF; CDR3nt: TGTGCCAGTAGAGGACGGGGACAGGGGGTTGGCTACACCTTC
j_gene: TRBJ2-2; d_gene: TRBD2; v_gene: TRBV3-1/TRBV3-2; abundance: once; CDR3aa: CASSPGIAGGLSTGELFF; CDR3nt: TGTGCCAGCAGCCCCGGGATAGCGGGGGGGCTAAGCACCGGGGAGCTGTTTTTT
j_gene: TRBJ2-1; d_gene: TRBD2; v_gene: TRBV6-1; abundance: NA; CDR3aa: CASSGYGTSGDYEQFF; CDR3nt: TGTGCCAGCAGTGGGTATGGGACTAGCGGGGACTATGAGCAGTTCTTC
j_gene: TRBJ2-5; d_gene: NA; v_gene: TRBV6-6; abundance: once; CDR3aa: CASSYSTWAQETQYF; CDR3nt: TGTGCCAGCAGTTACTCGACCTGGGCGCAAGAGACCCAGTACTTC
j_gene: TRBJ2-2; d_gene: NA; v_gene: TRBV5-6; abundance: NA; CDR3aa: CASILGSSVRTGELFF; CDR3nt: TGTGCCAGCATCCTTGGGTCTAGCGTCCGAACCGGGGAGCTGTTTTTT
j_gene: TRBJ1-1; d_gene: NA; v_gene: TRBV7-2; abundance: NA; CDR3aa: CASSLALSGGVEAFF; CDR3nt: TGTGCCAGCAGCTTAGCGCTAAGCGGGGGGGTTGAAGCTTTCTTT
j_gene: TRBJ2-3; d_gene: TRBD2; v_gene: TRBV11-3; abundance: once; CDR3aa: CASSGLAEITDTQYF; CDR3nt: TGTGCCAGCAGCGGACTAGCGGAGATCACAGATACGCAGTATTTT
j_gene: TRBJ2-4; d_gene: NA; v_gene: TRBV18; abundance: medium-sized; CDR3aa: CASSPKQLENIQYF; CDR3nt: TGTGCCAGCTCACCAAAACAGCTTGAAAACATTCAGTACTTC
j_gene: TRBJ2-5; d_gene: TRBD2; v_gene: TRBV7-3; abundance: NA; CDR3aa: CASSLSGRGGLASTQYF; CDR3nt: TGTGCCAGCAGCTTATCGGGGAGAGGTGGACTAGCGTCGACCCAGTACTTC
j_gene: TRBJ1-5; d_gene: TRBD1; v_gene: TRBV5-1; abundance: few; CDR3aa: CASRPGTGVYQPQHF; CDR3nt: TGCGCCAGCAGGCCCGGGACAGGGGTGTATCAGCCCCAGCATTTT
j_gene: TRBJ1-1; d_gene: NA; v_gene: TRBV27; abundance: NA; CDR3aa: CASSLSLDRNTEAFF; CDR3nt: TGTGCCAGCAGTTTATCTCTGGACAGAAACACTGAAGCTTTCTTT
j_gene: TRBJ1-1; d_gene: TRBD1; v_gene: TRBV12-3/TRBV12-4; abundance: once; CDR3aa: CASSGDRNTEAFF; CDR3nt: TGTGCCAGCAGTGGGGACAGGAACACTGAAGCTTTCTTT